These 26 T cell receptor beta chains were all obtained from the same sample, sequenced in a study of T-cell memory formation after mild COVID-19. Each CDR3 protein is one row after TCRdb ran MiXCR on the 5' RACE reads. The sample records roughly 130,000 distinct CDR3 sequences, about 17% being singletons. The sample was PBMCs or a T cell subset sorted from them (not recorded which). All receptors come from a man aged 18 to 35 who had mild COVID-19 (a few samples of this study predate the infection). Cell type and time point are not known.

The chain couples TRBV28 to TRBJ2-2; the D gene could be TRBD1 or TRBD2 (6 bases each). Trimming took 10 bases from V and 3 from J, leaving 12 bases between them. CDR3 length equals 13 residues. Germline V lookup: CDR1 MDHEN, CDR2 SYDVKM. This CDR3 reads CATHREDTGELFF. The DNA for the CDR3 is TGTGCCACCCACAGGGAGGACACCGGGGAGCTGTTTTTT.

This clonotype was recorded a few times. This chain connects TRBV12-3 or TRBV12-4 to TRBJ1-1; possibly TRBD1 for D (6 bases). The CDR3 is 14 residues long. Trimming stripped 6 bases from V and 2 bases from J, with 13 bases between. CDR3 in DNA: TGTGCCAGCAGCCGGGTGGACAGAAACACTGAAGCTTTCTTT. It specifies CASSRVDRNTEAFF.

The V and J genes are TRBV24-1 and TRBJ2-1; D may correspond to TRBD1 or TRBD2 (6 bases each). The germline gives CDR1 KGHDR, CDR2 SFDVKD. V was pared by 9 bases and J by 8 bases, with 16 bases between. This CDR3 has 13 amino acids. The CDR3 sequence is CATGLGGRDEQFF. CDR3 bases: TGTGCCACCGGGCTGGGGGGCCGGGATGAGCAGTTCTTC.

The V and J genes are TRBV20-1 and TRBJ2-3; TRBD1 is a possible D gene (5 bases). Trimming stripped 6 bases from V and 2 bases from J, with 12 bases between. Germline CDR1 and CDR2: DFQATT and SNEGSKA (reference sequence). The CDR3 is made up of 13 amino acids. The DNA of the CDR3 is TGCAGTGCCCCCAAGGGGCTCACAGATACGCAGTATTTT. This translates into CSAPKGLTDTQYF.

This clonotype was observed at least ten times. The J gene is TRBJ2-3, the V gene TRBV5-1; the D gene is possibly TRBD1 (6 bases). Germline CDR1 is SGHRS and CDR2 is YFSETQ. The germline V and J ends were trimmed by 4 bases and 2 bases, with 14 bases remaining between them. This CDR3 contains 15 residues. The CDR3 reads CASSRWTANTDTQYF. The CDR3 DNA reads TGCGCCAGCAGCAGGTGGACAGCGAACACAGATACGCAGTATTTT.

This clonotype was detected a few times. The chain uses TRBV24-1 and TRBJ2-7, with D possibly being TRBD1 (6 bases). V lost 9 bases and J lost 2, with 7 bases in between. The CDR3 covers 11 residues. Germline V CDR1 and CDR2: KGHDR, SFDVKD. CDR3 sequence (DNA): TGTGCCACCTGGGGGCCCTACGAGCAGTACTTC. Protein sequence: CATWGPYEQYF.

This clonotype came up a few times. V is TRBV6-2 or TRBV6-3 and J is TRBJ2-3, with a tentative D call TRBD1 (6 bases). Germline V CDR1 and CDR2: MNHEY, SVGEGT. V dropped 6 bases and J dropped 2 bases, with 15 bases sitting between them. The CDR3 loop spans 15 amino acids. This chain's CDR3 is CASRDQGGSTDTQYF. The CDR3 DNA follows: TGTGCCAGCAGGGACCAAGGGGGTTCCACAGATACGCAGTATTTT.

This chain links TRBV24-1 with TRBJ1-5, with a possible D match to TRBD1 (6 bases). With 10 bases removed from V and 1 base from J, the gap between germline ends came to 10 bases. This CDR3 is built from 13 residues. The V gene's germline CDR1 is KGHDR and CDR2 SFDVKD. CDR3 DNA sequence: TGTGCCACAGGGGGGTACAGCAATCAGCCCCAGCATTTT. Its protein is CATGGYSNQPQHF.

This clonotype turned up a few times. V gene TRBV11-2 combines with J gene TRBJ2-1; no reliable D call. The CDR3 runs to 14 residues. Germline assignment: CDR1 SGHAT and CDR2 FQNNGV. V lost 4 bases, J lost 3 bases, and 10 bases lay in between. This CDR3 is CASSYYRLYNEQFF. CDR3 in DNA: TGTGCCAGCAGCTACTATAGGCTCTACAATGAGCAGTTCTTC. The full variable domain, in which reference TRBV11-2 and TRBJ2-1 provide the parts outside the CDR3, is EAGVAQSPRYKIIEKRQSVAFWCNPISGHATLYWYQQILGQGPKLLIQFQNNGVVDDSQLPKDRFSAERLKGVDSTLKIQPAKLEDSAVYLCASSYYRLYNEQFFGPGTRLTVL.

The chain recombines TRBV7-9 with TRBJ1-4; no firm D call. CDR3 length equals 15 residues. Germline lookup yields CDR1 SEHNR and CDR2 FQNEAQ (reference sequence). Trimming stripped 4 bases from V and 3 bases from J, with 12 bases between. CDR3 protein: CASSSPAGANEKLFF. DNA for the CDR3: TGTGCCAGCAGCTCCCCGGCCGGGGCTAATGAAAAACTGTTTTTT.

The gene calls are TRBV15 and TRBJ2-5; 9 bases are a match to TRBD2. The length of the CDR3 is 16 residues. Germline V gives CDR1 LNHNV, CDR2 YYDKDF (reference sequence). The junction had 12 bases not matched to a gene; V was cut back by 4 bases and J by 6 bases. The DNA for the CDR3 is TGTGCCACCAGCACCGTGGGGGCTAGCGGGGTACAGACCCAGTACTTC. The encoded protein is CATSTVGASGVQTQYF.

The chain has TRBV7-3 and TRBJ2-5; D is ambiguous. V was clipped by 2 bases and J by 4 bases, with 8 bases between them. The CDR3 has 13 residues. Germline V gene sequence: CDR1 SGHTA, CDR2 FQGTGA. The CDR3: CASSLGVGETQYF. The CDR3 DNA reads TGTGCCAGCAGCTTAGGGGTAGGAGAGACCCAGTACTTC.

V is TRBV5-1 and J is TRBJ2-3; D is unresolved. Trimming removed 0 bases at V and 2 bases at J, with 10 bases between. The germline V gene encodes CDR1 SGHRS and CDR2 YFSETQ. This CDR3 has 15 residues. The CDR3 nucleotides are TGCGCCAGCAGCTTGGGCGGCCCGGCCACAGATACGCAGTATTTT. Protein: CASSLGGPATDTQYF.

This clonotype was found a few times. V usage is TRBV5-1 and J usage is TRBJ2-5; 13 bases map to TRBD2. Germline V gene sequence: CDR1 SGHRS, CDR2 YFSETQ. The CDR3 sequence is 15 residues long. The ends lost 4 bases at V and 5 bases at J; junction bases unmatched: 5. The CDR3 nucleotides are TGCGCCAGCAGCCCCGGACTAGCGGGGGAGGAGACCCAGTACTTC. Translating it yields CASSPGLAGEETQYF.

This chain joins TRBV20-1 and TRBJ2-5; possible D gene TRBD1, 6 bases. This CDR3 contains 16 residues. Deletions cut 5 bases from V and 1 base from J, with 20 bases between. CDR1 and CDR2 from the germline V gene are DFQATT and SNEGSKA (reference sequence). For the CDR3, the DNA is TGCAGTGCTCAACGGACAGCGTCTACGATCCAAGAGACCCAGTACTTC. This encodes CSAQRTASTIQETQYF.

The CDR3 protein is CASSPIRTGGTEAFF. The CDR3 DNA reads TGTGCCAGCTCACCGATCCGGACAGGGGGGACTGAAGCTTTCTTT. The gene calls are TRBV18 and TRBJ1-1; 10 bases agree with TRBD1. V lost 3 bases, J lost 5 bases, and 6 bases stayed unmatched. This CDR3 is 15 amino acids long. The germline gives CDR1 KGHSH, CDR2 LQKENI.

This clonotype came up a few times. The CDR3 is CSVGHAEDIQYF. The DNA of the CDR3 is TGCAGCGTTGGACACGCGGAGGACATTCAGTACTTC. This chain uses TRBV29-1 with TRBJ2-4; a possible D gene is TRBD2 (5 bases). CDR1 and CDR2 (germline): SQVTM, ANQGSEA. Trimming removed 4 bases at V and 8 bases at J, with 12 bases between. This CDR3 is 12 amino acids long. Looking up the rest from reference TRBV29-1 and TRBJ2-4 gives the full variable domain: SAVISQKPSRDICQRGTSLTIQCQVDSQVTMMFWYRQQPGQSLTLIATANQGSEATYESGFVIDKFPISRPNLTFSTLTVSNMSPEDSSIYLCSVGHAEDIQYFGAGTRLSVL.

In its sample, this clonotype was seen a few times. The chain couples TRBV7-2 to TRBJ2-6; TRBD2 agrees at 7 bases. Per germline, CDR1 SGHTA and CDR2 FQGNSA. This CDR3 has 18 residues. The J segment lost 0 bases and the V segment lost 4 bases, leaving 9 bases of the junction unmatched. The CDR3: CASSSASSGSSGANVLTF. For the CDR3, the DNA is TGTGCCAGCAGCTCCGCCTCTAGCGGCAGCTCTGGGGCCAACGTCCTGACTTTC.

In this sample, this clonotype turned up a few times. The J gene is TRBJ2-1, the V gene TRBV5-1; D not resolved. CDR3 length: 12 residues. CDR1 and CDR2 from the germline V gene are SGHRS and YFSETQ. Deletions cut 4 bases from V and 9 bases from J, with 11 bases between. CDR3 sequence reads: CASSPDRSEQFF. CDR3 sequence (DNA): TGCGCCAGCAGCCCGGATAGGAGTGAGCAGTTCTTC. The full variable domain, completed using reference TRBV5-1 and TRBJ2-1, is KAGVTQTPRYLIKTRGQQVTLSCSPISGHRSVSWYQQTPGQGLQFLFEYFSETQRNKGNFPGRFSGRQFSNSRSEMNVSTLELGDSALYLCASSPDRSEQFFGPGTRLTVL.

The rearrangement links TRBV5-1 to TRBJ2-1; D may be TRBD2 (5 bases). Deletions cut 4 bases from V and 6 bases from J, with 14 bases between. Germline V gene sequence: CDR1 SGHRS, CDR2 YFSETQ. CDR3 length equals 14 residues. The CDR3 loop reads CASSRQASSNEQFF. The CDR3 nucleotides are TGCGCCAGCAGCCGGCAGGCTAGCTCCAATGAGCAGTTCTTC.

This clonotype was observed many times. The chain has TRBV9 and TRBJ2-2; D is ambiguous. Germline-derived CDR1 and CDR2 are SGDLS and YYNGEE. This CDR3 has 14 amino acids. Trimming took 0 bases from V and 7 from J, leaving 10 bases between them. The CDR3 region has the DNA TGTGCCAGCAGCGTAGGTAGTAGCTTCGGGGAGCTGTTTTTT. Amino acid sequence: CASSVGSSFGELFF.

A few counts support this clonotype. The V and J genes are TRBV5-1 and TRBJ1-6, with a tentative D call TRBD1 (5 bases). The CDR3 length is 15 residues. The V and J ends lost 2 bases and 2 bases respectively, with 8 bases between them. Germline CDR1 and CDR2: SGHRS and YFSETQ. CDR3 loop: CASSLGVTYNSPLHF. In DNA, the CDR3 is TGCGCCAGCAGCTTAGGGGTGACCTATAATTCACCCCTCCACTTT.

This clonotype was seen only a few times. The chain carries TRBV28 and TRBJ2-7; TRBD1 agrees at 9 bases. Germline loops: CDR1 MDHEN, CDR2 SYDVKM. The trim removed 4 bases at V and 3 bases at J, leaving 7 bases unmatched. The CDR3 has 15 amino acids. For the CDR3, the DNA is TGTGCCAGCAGTTCGGGGACAGGGTCCGTCTACGAGCAGTACGTC. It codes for CASSSGTGSVYEQYV.

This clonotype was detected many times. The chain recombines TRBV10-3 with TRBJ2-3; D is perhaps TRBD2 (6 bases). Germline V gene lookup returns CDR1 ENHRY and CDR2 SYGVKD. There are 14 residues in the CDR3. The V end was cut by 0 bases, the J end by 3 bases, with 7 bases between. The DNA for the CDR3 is TGTGCCATCAGTGAGTCCGGGGGAACAGATACGCAGTATTTT. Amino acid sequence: CAISESGGTDTQYF.

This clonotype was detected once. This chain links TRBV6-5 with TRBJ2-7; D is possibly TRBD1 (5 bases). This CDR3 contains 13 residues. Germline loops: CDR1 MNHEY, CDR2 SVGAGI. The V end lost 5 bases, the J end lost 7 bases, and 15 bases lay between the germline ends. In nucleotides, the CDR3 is TGTGCCAGCAGTCGTGACAGCCCCTCTGAGCAGTACTTC. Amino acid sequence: CASSRDSPSEQYF.

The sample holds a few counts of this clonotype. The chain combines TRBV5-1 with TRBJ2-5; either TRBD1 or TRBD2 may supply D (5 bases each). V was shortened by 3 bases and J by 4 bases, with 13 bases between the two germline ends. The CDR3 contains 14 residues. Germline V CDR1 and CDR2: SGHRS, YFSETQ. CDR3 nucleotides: TGCGCCAGCAGCTCGGGACGGAGCAGAGAGACCCAGTACTTC. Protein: CASSSGRSRETQYF. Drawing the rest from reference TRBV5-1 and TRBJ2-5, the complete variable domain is KAGVTQTPRYLIKTRGQQVTLSCSPISGHRSVSWYQQTPGQGLQFLFEYFSETQRNKGNFPGRFSGRQFSNSRSEMNVSTLELGDSALYLCASSSGRSRETQYFGPGTRLLVL.